This T cell receptor beta chain was sequenced during a study of human T cells and chemical hapten exposure. Time point described: patch test 3, about 24 weeks after DPC sensitization. As to treatment: therapeutic diphenylcyclopropenone sensitization with weekly scalp DPC. A single record per CDR3 protein comes from TCRdb applying MiXCR to the RACE reads. Among around 200,000 distinct CDR3 sequences listed, approximately 26% were seen once. The V end was cut by 3 bases, the J end by 12 bases, with 17 bases between. This CDR3 contains 14 residues. CDR1 and CDR2 (germline): LGHNA, YSLEER. The V and J genes are TRBV4-3 and TRBJ1-4; D might be TRBD1 (5 bases). Sequenced here: whole blood, sampled in connection with sensitization to the hapten diphenylcyclopropenone (DPC). The receptor comes from a woman aged 40-49 years with alopecia areata. Some clones in this sample may be carry-over from other donors' samples. DNA for the CDR3: TGCGCCAGCAGCCAGGACTGGGGGTCCAGGGAACTGTTTTTT. It translates to CASSQDWGSRELFF.